This T cell receptor (beta chain) was recovered during a study of neurological immune-mediated disorders. Time point defined: technical triplicate 2. The starting material, 2 million PBMCs stored at -80 C, gave rise to the unsorted libraries. Every sequencing run produced over 180 million TCR-beta sequences that came from 15-18 subjects. TCRdb re-analysed the 5' RACE reads in MiXCR, keeping a single row per CDR3 protein. Of roughly 57,000 distinct CDR3 sequences in the sample, about 25% are singletons; the top ten hold about 4.3%. The CDR3 runs 17 residues. Germline V lookup: CDR1 SGHAT, CDR2 FQNNGV. V was pared by 1 base and J by 2 bases, with 15 bases between.

The V and J genes are TRBV11-2 and TRBJ2-1, with D perhaps matching TRBD1 or TRBD2 (6 bases each). The sequence derives from a man in his sixties with HTLV-1-associated myelopathy (HAM/TSP). The sample comprised PBMCs. In DNA form, the CDR3 reads TGTGCCAGCAGCTTAGTTTTCGGGGGCTCCCCCTACAATGAGCAGTTCTTC. Its protein product is CASSLVFGGSPYNEQFF.